This is a list of T cell receptor beta chains from one sample in a study of cytomegalovirus exposure and HLA in healthy donors. TCRdb's copy holds only in-frame clones and misses some; the assay was immunoSEQ multiplex PCR. The table has 150,000 to 200,000 clones, roughly 68% seen once. The sequencing input was PBMCs. These receptors were obtained from a man younger than 45 in good health and CMV-seropositive. Both conserved end residues are part of each CDR3. A D gene is named only where the DNA matches it firmly. Clone size is given for some rows only: seen once, a few or many times, or a class if the clone is expanded.

V	D	J	size	DNA	CDR3
TRBV28	NA	TRBJ2-1	NA	TGTGCCAGCAGTTTGAGCTGGTCCTACAATGAGCAGTTCTTC	CASSLSWSYNEQFF
TRBV30	NA	TRBJ1-2	NA	TGTGCCTGGAGTGCCTCTCGAGGGCGTCCTGGCTACACCTTC	CAWSASRGRPGYTF
TRBV6-5	NA	TRBJ1-1	few	TGTGCCAGCAGTTACTCCGGACAGCCAAACACTGAAGCTTTCTTT	CASSYSGQPNTEAFF
TRBV28	NA	TRBJ2-7	NA	TGTGCCAGCAGTTTACGGGGACTCTCCTACGAGCAGTACTTC	CASSLRGLSYEQYF
TRBV5-1	TRBD1	TRBJ1-2	NA	TGCGCCAGCACCGACCCCCGCGACTTGACAGGGAACTATGGCTACACCTTC	CASTDPRDLTGNYGYTF
TRBV10-1	TRBD2	TRBJ2-7	NA	TGCGCCAGCAGTGAGTTGGCCAGCGGGAGTTACGAGCAGTACTTC	CASSELASGSYEQYF
TRBV4-1	NA	TRBJ2-7	NA	TGCGCCAGCAGCCAAGAGTCAGGCTCAGAGGGCTACGAGCAGTACTTC	CASSQESGSEGYEQYF
TRBV5-1	NA	TRBJ2-6	NA	TGCGCCAGCAGCTTATCGGGGGGCGTGGGCTCTGGGGCCAACGTCCTGACTTTC	CASSLSGGVGSGANVLTF
TRBV27	NA	TRBJ2-3	NA	TGTGCCAGCAGCCATGACGAGGGTCCGCAGTATTTT	CASSHDEGPQYF
TRBV10-1	NA	TRBJ1-6	NA	TGCGCCAGCAGTGAGTCGGCGAGGAATAATTCACCCCTCCACTTT	CASSESARNNSPLHF
TRBV5-1	NA	TRBJ2-5	NA	TGCGCCAGCAGCTTGAACAGACAAGAGACCCAGTACTTC	CASSLNRQETQYF
TRBV18	TRBD1	TRBJ2-7	NA	TGTGCCAGCTCACCGGGACAGACCGGCTACGAGCAGTACTTC	CASSPGQTGYEQYF
TRBV7-6	TRBD1	TRBJ2-7	few	TGTGCCAGCAGCTTAGGGGTGACAGGGACCCTCTACGAGCAGTACTTC	CASSLGVTGTLYEQYF
TRBV2	TRBD1	TRBJ2-7	NA	TGTGCCACAGAATCGGGACAGGGGGCCTACGAGCAGTACTTC	CATESGQGAYEQYF
TRBV9	TRBD2	TRBJ2-2	NA	TGTGCCAGCAGCGGGATAGCGGGACTGAACACCGGGGAGCTGTTTTTT	CASSGIAGLNTGELFF
TRBV9	TRBD2	TRBJ2-3	NA	TGTGCCAGCAGCGCCCCAGCGAAGAGCGGGGACACAGATACGCAGTATTTT	CASSAPAKSGDTDTQYF
TRBV5-1	NA	TRBJ1-5	NA	TGCGCCAGCAGCTTGGAGGGGATCAATCAGCCCCAGCATTTT	CASSLEGINQPQHF
TRBV10-2	TRBD1	TRBJ1-2	NA	TGCGCCAGCAGTGAGGATGACAGGGTTAATGGCTACACCTTC	CASSEDDRVNGYTF
TRBV28	TRBD2	TRBJ2-7	NA	TGTGCCAGCACTCCTAGCGGGAGCCTTCCCTCCTACGAGCAGTACTTC	CASTPSGSLPSYEQYF
TRBV7-6	NA	TRBJ2-1	NA	TGTGCCAGCAGTAAGGAGGCTTTCAATGAGCAGTTCTTC	CASSKEAFNEQFF
TRBV5-1	NA	TRBJ1-4	NA	TGCGCCAGCAGCTTGGAACAACCGAACGATGAAAAACTGTTTTTT	CASSLEQPNDEKLFF
TRBV11-2	TRBD2	TRBJ2-7	NA	TGTGCCAGCAGGCAACCAGGCTCGGCGCGGGAGGTCTCCTACGAGCAGTACTTC	CASRQPGSAREVSYEQYF
TRBV5-1	TRBD2	TRBJ2-1	NA	TGCGCCAGCAGCTCCGGACTAGCGGGAGCCCCGCCCTCCTACAATGAGCAGTTCTTC	CASSSGLAGAPPSYNEQFF
TRBV5-6	NA	TRBJ1-1	NA	TGTGCCAGCAGCCCTGAACAGTATTCCCACACTGAAGCTTTCTTT	CASSPEQYSHTEAFF
TRBV7-6	NA	TRBJ2-3	NA	TGTGCCAGCAGCTTAGCTGGTGGAGCCTACACAGATACGCAGTATTTT	CASSLAGGAYTDTQYF
TRBV27	TRBD2	TRBJ2-7	few	TGTGCCAGCAGTTTATTTGGGGGAGGGCCGATCTACGAGCAGTACTTC	CASSLFGGGPIYEQYF
TRBV2	TRBD1	TRBJ2-7	once	TGTGCCAGCAGGGAGGACAGGGGGTACTACGAGCAGTACTTC	CASREDRGYYEQYF
TRBV19	NA	TRBJ2-1	NA	TGTGCCAGTAGTATAAGGGGGAGCCCATACAATGAGCAGTTCTTC	CASSIRGSPYNEQFF
TRBV6-1	NA	TRBJ2-4	NA	TGTGCCAGCAGTGCCGGACAGGGTTGGGGAGGGGCCATTCAGTACTTC	CASSAGQGWGGAIQYF
TRBV5-1	TRBD1	TRBJ2-7	NA	TGCGCCAGCAGCCTACGACAGGGCCACGAGCAGTACTTC	CASSLRQGHEQYF
TRBV27	NA	TRBJ2-3	NA	TGTGCCAGCAGATCACCGGGACACCATCATAGCACAGATACGCAGTATTTT	CASRSPGHHHSTDTQYF
TRBV6-5	NA	TRBJ2-2	NA	TGTGCCAGCAGTTATCGGGGTCCCACCGGGGAGCTGTTTTTT	CASSYRGPTGELFF
TRBV11-2	NA	TRBJ1-2	NA	TGTGCCAGCAGCCCATGGGACACACTGGGGGGCTACACCTTC	CASSPWDTLGGYTF
TRBV29-1	TRBD1	TRBJ2-5	NA	TGCAGCGTTGAGAGGTGGACAGGGTCGAAGACCCAGTACTTC	CSVERWTGSKTQYF
TRBV13	TRBD1	TRBJ2-7	few	TGTGCCAGCAGCTTCTCGGGACAGGGGCGGGAGCAGTACTTC	CASSFSGQGREQYF
TRBV27	NA	TRBJ2-7	NA	TGTGCCAGCGCCCTCCTCACCATAGGACACCCCCTTAGATCCTACGAGCAGTACTTC	CASALLTIGHPLRSYEQYF
TRBV10-1	TRBD2	TRBJ2-1	NA	TGCGCCAGCAGTGAGTCCACTAGCGGGAGTGCGAGGTTCTTC	CASSESTSGSARFF
TRBV5-1	TRBD2	TRBJ2-5	NA	TGCGCCAGCAGCCGGGGGGGTGGGTCAGAGACCCAGTACTTC	CASSRGGGSETQYF
TRBV7-2	NA	TRBJ2-7	NA	TGTGCCAGCAGCTGGAGGTTGGGCGAGCAGTACTTC	CASSWRLGEQYF
TRBV6-1	NA	TRBJ1-1	NA	TGTGCCAGCAGTGAACCCGGGAGATCCCGTTTGACTGAAGCTTTCTTT	CASSEPGRSRLTEAFF
TRBV30	TRBD2	TRBJ2-7	NA	TGTGCCTGTCGGAGGAGCGGGACGTCCCTGGAGCAGTACTTC	CACRRSGTSLEQYF
TRBV18	NA	TRBJ2-7	NA	TGTGCCAGCTCACCACCGGGCAGGGCCCCCTCCTACGAGCAGTACTTC	CASSPPGRAPSYEQYF
TRBV18	NA	TRBJ1-2	NA	TGTGCCAGCTCAACCAATCTAGACAGTACTAACTATGGCTACACCTTC	CASSTNLDSTNYGYTF
TRBV30	NA	TRBJ2-1	NA	TGTGCCTGGAGTACAGGCGAGCAGTTCTTC	CAWSTGEQFF
TRBV9	TRBD2	TRBJ2-3	NA	TGTGCCAGCAGCGTAGAACCCCCCCGGACTAGCGGGCCCTCAGATACGCAGTATTTT	CASSVEPPRTSGPSDTQYF
TRBV5-1	TRBD2	TRBJ2-2	NA	TGCGCCAGCAGCTCCTTCGGGGTAGCGGGAGGACCGAACACCGGGGAGCTGTTTTTT	CASSSFGVAGGPNTGELFF
TRBV11-2	TRBD2	TRBJ2-3	NA	TGTGCCAGCAGCTTATATGTAGGACTAGGGTCCTCGACAGATACGCAGTATTTT	CASSLYVGLGSSTDTQYF
TRBV11-2	NA	TRBJ1-1	NA	TGTGCCAGCAGCTCGCAGGAGAACACTGAAGCTTTCTTT	CASSSQENTEAFF
TRBV6-6	TRBD2	TRBJ2-7	NA	TGTGCCAGCAGTTATTTAGCGGGAGATTTCGAGCAGTACTTC	CASSYLAGDFEQYF
TRBV6-5	TRBD1	TRBJ1-5	NA	TGTGCCAGCAGTACAGGGGGGAATCAGCCCCAGCATTTT	CASSTGGNQPQHF
TRBV29-1	NA	TRBJ1-2	NA	TGCAGCGCTAGAGCAAACTATGGCTACACCTTC	CSARANYGYTF
TRBV11-3	TRBD2	TRBJ2-5	NA	TGTGCCAGCAGCTTGGGAGGGTCCCGGGAGACCCAGTACTTC	CASSLGGSRETQYF
TRBV28	NA	TRBJ2-1	few	TGTGCCAGCAGCCCCTTCTCCGACATGATGCATGAGCAGTTCTTC	CASSPFSDMMHEQFF
TRBV5-6	TRBD1	TRBJ2-5	NA	TGTGCCAGCAGCTTGTCCGGGACAGGGGAGACCCAGTACTTC	CASSLSGTGETQYF
TRBV7-9	NA	TRBJ1-4	NA	TGTTCCAGCAGCTTAGTCCCCTCTGGTAAAGGGGCGTCTAATGAAAAACTGTTTTTT	CSSSLVPSGKGASNEKLFF
TRBV27	TRBD2	TRBJ2-7	few	TGTGCCAGCAGTTTGGGACTAGCGGGATCGGTGCAGTACTTC	CASSLGLAGSVQYF
TRBV28	TRBD2	TRBJ2-5	NA	TGTGCCAGCAGTTTGTCCCCCCTACTAGCGGGAGTTGGCGAGACCCAGTACTTC	CASSLSPLLAGVGETQYF